This T cell receptor beta chain was found in a study of post-analysis software for immune sequencing data. Overall study findings and caveats: Patients showed TRBV5-6, TRBV5-1 and TRBV20-1 among four to six TRBV segments more frequent than in controls.

The TCR beta cDNA libraries carried unique molecular identifiers. TCRdb redid the calling of the PCR reads with MiXCR, one entry per CDR3 protein. The sample includes hundreds of thousands of distinct CDR3 sequences, more than 50% of them seen just once. This clonotype was seen a handful of times. The antigen is undetermined. The germline V gene encodes CDR1 SGHKS and CDR2 YYEKEE (reference sequence). V was pared by 4 bases and J by 3 bases, with 6 bases of the junction left unmatched. This CDR3 has 15 residues. V gene TRBV5-5 combines with J gene TRBJ2-1; 8 positions match TRBD2. The sequence was collected from a girl aged 2 to 9 with multiple sclerosis. Material: blood. The CDR3 here is CASSPVAGNYNEQFF. The CDR3 DNA reads TGTGCCAGCAGCCCGGTAGCGGGGAACTACAATGAGCAGTTCTTC.